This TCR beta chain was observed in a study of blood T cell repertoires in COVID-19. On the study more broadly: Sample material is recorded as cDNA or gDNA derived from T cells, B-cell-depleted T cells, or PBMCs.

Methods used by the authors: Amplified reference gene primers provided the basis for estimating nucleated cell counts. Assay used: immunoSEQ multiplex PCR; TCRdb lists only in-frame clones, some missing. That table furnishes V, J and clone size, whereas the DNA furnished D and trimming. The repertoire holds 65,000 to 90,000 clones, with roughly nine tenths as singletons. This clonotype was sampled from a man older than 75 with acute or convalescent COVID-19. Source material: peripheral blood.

CDR3 sequence: CASSFAGGPRNEQFF. The DNA of the CDR3 is TGTGCCAGCAGCTTTGCGGGGGGTCCGCGCAATGAGCAGTTCTTC. The J gene is TRBJ2-1, the V gene TRBV3-1 (or the pseudogene TRBV3-2); 8 positions agree with TRBD2. Trimming took 5 bases from V and 6 from J; bases not matched to a gene: 9. CDR1 LGHDT and CDR2 YNNKEL come from the germline V gene (reference sequence). The CDR3 loop spans 15 amino acids.